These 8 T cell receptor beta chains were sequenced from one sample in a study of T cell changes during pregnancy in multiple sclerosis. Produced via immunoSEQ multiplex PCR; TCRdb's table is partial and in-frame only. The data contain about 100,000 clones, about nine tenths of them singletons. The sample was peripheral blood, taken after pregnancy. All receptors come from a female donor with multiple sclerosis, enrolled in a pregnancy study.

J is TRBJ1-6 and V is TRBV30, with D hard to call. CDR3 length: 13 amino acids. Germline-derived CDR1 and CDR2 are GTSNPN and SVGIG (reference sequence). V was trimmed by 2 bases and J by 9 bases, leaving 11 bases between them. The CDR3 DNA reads TGTGCCTGGAGTTTGTCCGGGAGTTCACCCCTCCACTTT. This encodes CAWSLSGSSPLHF.

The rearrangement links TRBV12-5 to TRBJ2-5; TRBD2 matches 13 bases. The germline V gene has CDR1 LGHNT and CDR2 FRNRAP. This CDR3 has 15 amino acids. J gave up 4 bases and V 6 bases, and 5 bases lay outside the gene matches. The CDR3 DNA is TGTGCTAGTGGCGGAGGACTAGCGGGGGCAGAGACCCAGTACTTC. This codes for CASGGGLAGAETQYF.

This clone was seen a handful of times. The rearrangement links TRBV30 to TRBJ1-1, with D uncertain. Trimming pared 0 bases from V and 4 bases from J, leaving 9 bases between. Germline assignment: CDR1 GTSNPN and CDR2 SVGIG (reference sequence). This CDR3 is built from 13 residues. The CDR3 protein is CAWSVATITEAFF. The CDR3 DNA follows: TGTGCCTGGAGTGTAGCTACCATCACTGAAGCTTTCTTT.

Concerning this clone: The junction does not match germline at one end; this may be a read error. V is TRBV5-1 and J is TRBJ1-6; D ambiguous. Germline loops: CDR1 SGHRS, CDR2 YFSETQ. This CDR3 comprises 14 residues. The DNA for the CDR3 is TGCGCCAGCAGCAGCCGGGGATATAATTTACCCCTCCACTTT. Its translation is CASSSRGYNLPLHF.

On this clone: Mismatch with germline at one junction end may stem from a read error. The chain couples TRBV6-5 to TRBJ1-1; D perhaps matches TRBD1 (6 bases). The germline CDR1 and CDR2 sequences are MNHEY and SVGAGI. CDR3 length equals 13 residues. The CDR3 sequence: CEEGGPMNTEAFF. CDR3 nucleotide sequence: TGCGAAGAAGGGGGACCTATGAACACTGAAGCTTTCTTT.

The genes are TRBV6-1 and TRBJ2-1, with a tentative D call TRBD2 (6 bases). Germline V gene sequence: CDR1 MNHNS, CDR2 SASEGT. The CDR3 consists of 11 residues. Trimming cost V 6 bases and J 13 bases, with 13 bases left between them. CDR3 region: CASSGGHVQFF. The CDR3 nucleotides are TGTGCCAGCAGCGGAGGGCATGTACAGTTCTTC.

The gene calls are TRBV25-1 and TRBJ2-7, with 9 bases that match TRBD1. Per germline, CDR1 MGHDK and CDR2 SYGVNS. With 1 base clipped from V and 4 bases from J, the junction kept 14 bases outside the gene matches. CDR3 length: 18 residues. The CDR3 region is CASSELGGVGTGMYEQYF. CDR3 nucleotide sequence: TGTGCCAGCAGTGAATTAGGGGGGGTGGGGACAGGGATGTACGAGCAGTACTTC.

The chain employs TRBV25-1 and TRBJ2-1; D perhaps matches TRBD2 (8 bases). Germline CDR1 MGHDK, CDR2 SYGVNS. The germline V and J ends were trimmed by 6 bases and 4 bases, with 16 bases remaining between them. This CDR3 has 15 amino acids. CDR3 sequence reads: CASSIGRGRYNEQFF. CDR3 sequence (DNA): TGTGCCAGCAGCATCGGGAGGGGGCGGTACAATGAGCAGTTCTTC.